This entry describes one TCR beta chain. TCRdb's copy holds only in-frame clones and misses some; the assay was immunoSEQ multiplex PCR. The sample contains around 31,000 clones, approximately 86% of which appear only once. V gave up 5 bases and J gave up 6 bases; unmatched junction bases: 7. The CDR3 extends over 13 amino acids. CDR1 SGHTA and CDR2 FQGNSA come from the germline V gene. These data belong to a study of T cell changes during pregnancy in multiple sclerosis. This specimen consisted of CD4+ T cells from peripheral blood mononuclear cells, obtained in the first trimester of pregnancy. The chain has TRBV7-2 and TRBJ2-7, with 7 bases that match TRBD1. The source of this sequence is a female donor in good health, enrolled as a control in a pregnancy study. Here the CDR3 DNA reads TGTGCCAGCAGCGAACTCTACAGGGGCGAGCAGTACTTC. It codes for CASSELYRGEQYF.